The 21 T cell receptor beta chains given below trace back to one sample, sequenced in a study of cytomegalovirus exposure and HLA in healthy donors. The PCR ran on 60 Vbeta and 13 Jbeta primers. Generated by immunoSEQ multiplex PCR, the TCRdb table keeps only in-frame clones and is missing some. The table shows approximately 190,000 clones, with 75% to 90% occurring only once. The sample was PBMCs. Source of these receptors: a man aged 30 to 39 in good health and CMV-seronegative.

The chain joins TRBV11-1 to TRBJ2-5, with TRBD1 matching 7 bases. Germline CDR1 is SGHAT and CDR2 is FQDESV (reference sequence). V was clipped by 5 bases and J by 1 base; unmatched bases: 10. CDR3 length equals 16 residues. The CDR3 bases are TGTGCCAGCAGCCAGGAGACAGGGCTGTTCCAAGAGACCCAGTACTTC. Protein: CASSQETGLFQETQYF.

Here the CDR3 reads CAWSVSLANTGELFF. The CDR3, as DNA: TGTGCCTGGAGTGTTAGTCTAGCGAACACCGGGGAGCTGTTTTTT. The genes are TRBV30 and TRBJ2-2; no reliable D call. V lost 0 bases and J 0 bases, leaving 8 bases between the germline ends. Germline V gene sequence: CDR1 GTSNPN, CDR2 SVGIG (reference sequence). This CDR3 contains 15 residues. Full variable domain (remainder filled in from reference TRBV30 and TRBJ2-2): SQTIHQWPATLVQPVGSPLSLECTVEGTSNPNLYWYRQAAGRGLQLLFYSVGIGQISSEVPQNLSASRPQDRQFILSSKKLLLSDSGFYLCAWSVSLANTGELFFGEGSRLTVL.

The V call is TRBV29-1, the J call TRBJ1-5; 10 bases agree with TRBD1. J was trimmed by 7 bases and V by 7 bases; bases with no gene match: 7. The CDR3 sequence is 13 residues long. Germline V gives CDR1 SQVTM, CDR2 ANQGSEA. CDR3 sequence (DNA): TGCAGCGCTTGGACAGGGGGTGGGCAGCCCCAGCATTTT. This codes for CSAWTGGGQPQHF.

The J gene is TRBJ1-5, the V gene TRBV6-6; no clear D. Trimming left V 1 base short and J 6 bases short, with 13 bases between. Germline CDR1 reads MNHNY; CDR2 reads SVGAGI (reference sequence). This CDR3 has 15 amino acids. The CDR3 spells CASSYLEGQRQPQHF. DNA for the CDR3: TGTGCCAGCAGTTACTTGGAGGGTCAGCGTCAGCCCCAGCATTTT.

The chain carries TRBV28 and TRBJ2-1; 9 nucleotides match TRBD1. This CDR3 has 15 residues. Germline trimming cut 2 bases from V and 7 bases from J; bases unmatched to any gene: 6. Germline V gene lookup returns CDR1 MDHEN and CDR2 SYDVKM. The CDR3 region is CASSLPDRGWNEQFF. For the CDR3, the DNA is TGTGCCAGCAGTTTACCGGACAGGGGTTGGAATGAGCAGTTCTTC.

The rearrangement uses TRBV6-1 and TRBJ2-7; 9 bases match TRBD1. The CDR3 length is 14 residues. Germline lookup yields CDR1 MNHNS and CDR2 SASEGT. The ends lost 6 bases at V and 5 bases at J; junction bases unmatched: 8. CDR3 in DNA: TGTGCCAGCAGCCGAGGGACAGGGAAGCACGAGCAGTACTTC. Protein: CASSRGTGKHEQYF.

The chain joins TRBV15 to TRBJ2-5, with 8 nucleotides matching TRBD1. The J call could be wrong; TRBJ2-7 is a better fit for the DNA end. Germline loops: CDR1 LNHNV, CDR2 YYDKDF (reference sequence). This CDR3 is built from 14 residues. CDR3 in DNA: TGTGCCACCAGCAGAGGACAGGGGCGCTCCGAGCAGTACTTC. Translation: CATSRGQGRSEQYF.

This clone appeared once. The chain is built from TRBV4-1 and TRBJ1-2, with 9 bases fitting TRBD1. Germline V gene data show CDR1 as MGHRA and CDR2 as YSYEKL. The V and J ends lost 1 base and 1 base, in that order; junction bases with no gene match: 4. The CDR3 is made up of 16 amino acids. The CDR3 region is CASSQGTGVGNYGYTF. DNA for the CDR3: TGCGCCAGCAGCCAAGGGACAGGGGTTGGTAACTATGGCTACACCTTC.

This chain links TRBV5-4 with TRBJ2-5, with D possibly TRBD1 on 5 matching bases. Germline values: CDR1 SGHNT, CDR2 YYREEE (reference sequence). V lost 4 bases, J lost 5 bases, and 12 bases lay in between. The CDR3 is 13 amino acids. CDR3 in amino acids: CASSQGRDETQYF. The CDR3 bases are TGTGCCAGCAGCCAGGGCCGAGACGAGACCCAGTACTTC. Drawing the rest from reference TRBV5-4 and TRBJ2-5, the complete variable domain is ETGVTQSPTHLIKTRGQQVTLRCSSQSGHNTVSWYQQALGQGPQFIFQYYREEENGRGNFPPRFSGLQFPNYSSELNVNALELDDSALYLCASSQGRDETQYFGPGTRLLVL.

Only a few counts were recorded for this clone. The chain couples TRBV27 to TRBJ1-2; TRBD1 agrees at 9 bases. Losses at the gene ends were 6 bases for V and 5 bases for J; bases not matched to a gene: 10. The germline gives CDR1 MNHEY, CDR2 SMNVEV (reference sequence). This CDR3 is 15 amino acids long. As DNA, the CDR3 is TGTGCCAGCAGCCCCGGGACAGGGCTATCATATGGCTACACCTTC. Amino acid sequence: CASSPGTGLSYGYTF.

The rearrangement links TRBV27 to TRBJ2-7, with 12 bases aligning to TRBD1. The CDR3 consists of 17 residues. V shed 6 bases and J 4 bases; nucleotides not matched to a gene: 13. The germline V gene encodes CDR1 MNHEY and CDR2 SMNVEV (reference sequence). The CDR3 protein is CASSRNSGTGGFYEQYF. The CDR3 DNA reads TGTGCCAGCAGCCGAAATTCCGGGACAGGGGGCTTTTACGAGCAGTACTTC.

The chain uses TRBV27 and TRBJ1-5, with a tentative D call TRBD1 (6 bases). Trimming took off 6 bases at V and 9 bases at J, with 18 bases between the two ends. The CDR3 loop spans 14 amino acids. Looked up from germline, CDR1 is MNHEY and CDR2 is SMNVEV (reference sequence). The CDR3 bases are TGTGCCAGCAGGCAGGGGCCCCGAGCATGGCCCCAGCATTTT. Translated: CASRQGPRAWPQHF.

This chain joins TRBV4-3 and TRBJ1-2; a weak D match, TRBD1 (5 bases). CDR1 and CDR2 from the germline V gene are LGHNA and YSLEER. The CDR3 is made up of 13 amino acids. V lost 2 bases to trimming and J lost 7 bases, with 11 bases between them. DNA of the CDR3: TGCGCCAGCAGCCAATTAGAGGGACTTGGCTACACCTTC. Encoded protein: CASSQLEGLGYTF.

The V call is TRBV5-4, the J call TRBJ1-1; D gene uncertain. The V end lost 4 bases, the J end lost 4 bases, and 17 bases lay between the germline ends. The CDR3 length is 15 residues. Germline CDR1 SGHNT, CDR2 YYREEE (reference sequence). Here the CDR3 DNA reads TGTGCCAGCAGCCTGCCCATCTATTCGGGCACTGAAGCTTTCTTT. It translates to CASSLPIYSGTEAFF.

J is TRBJ2-3 and V is TRBV5-1; 14 bases are shared with TRBD2. Per germline, CDR1 SGHRS and CDR2 YFSETQ. V dropped 4 bases and J dropped 6; count of bases not matched to a gene: 7. The CDR3 extends over 16 amino acids. CDR3 sequence: CASSTGTSGGGDTQYF. The CDR3 DNA reads as TGCGCCAGCAGCACAGGGACTAGCGGGGGCGGGGATACGCAGTATTTT.

V and J are TRBV7-8 and TRBJ2-5; TRBD2 matches 11 bases. Germline CDR1 is SGHVS and CDR2 is FQNEAQ. The CDR3 sequence is 16 residues long. Trimming removed 5 bases from V and 0 bases from J; junction bases left unmatched: 5. In nucleotides, the CDR3 is TGTGCCAGCAGCCCAAAGACTAGCGGGGACCAAGAGACCCAGTACTTC. Translation: CASSPKTSGDQETQYF.

The J gene is TRBJ2-2, the V gene TRBV5-1; D not certain. With 0 bases removed from V and 2 bases from J, the gap between germline ends came to 5 bases. The CDR3 has 14 residues. CDR1 is SGHRS, CDR2 YFSETQ, per germline. CDR3 residues: CASSLELNTGELFF. The CDR3 region has the DNA TGCGCCAGCAGCTTGGAACTTAACACCGGGGAGCTGTTTTTT.

J is TRBJ2-1 and V is TRBV6-4; no reliable D call. Germline loops: CDR1 MRHNA, CDR2 SNTAGT. The V and J ends lost 2 bases and 10 bases respectively, with 12 bases between them. CDR3 length equals 13 residues. The CDR3 bases are TGTGCCAGCAGTGACAGATGGCGCAGGGAGCAGTTCTTC. It yields the protein CASSDRWRREQFF.

This chain connects TRBV28 to TRBJ2-3; 15 bases map to TRBD2. The CDR3 loop spans 13 amino acids. J gave up 8 bases and V 11 bases, and 5 bases lay outside the gene matches. Germline assignment: CDR1 MDHEN and CDR2 SYDVKM. CDR3 coding DNA: TGTGCCGTCCCGGGACTAGCGGGGGGTACGCAGTATTTT. This gives the protein CAVPGLAGGTQYF.

The chain couples TRBV2 to TRBJ2-2, with TRBD2 matching over 7 bases. The CDR3 runs to 16 residues. CDR1 and CDR2 (germline): SNHLY, FYNNEI. The V and J ends lost 6 bases and 4 bases, in that order; junction bases with no gene match: 11. The CDR3: CASSFGLVGSTGELFF. The CDR3 coding sequence is TGTGCCAGCAGCTTCGGACTAGTGGGGAGCACCGGGGAGCTGTTTTTT.

The rearrangement uses TRBV7-8 and TRBJ2-7; D gene ambiguous. Germline V gene data show CDR1 as SGHVS and CDR2 as FQNEAQ. The V end lost 5 bases, the J end lost 7 bases, and 9 bases lay between the germline ends. This CDR3 has 11 amino acids. CDR3 sequence reads: CASSAVEEQYF. The CDR3 DNA is TGTGCCAGCAGCGCGGTTGAGGAGCAGTACTTC. Full variable domain (rest looked up from reference TRBV7-8 and TRBJ2-7): GAGVSQSPRYKVAKRGQDVALRCDPISGHVSLFWYQQALGQGPEFLTYFQNEAQLDKSGLPSDRFFAERPEGSVSTLKIQRTQQEDSAVYLCASSAVEEQYFGPGTRLTVT.